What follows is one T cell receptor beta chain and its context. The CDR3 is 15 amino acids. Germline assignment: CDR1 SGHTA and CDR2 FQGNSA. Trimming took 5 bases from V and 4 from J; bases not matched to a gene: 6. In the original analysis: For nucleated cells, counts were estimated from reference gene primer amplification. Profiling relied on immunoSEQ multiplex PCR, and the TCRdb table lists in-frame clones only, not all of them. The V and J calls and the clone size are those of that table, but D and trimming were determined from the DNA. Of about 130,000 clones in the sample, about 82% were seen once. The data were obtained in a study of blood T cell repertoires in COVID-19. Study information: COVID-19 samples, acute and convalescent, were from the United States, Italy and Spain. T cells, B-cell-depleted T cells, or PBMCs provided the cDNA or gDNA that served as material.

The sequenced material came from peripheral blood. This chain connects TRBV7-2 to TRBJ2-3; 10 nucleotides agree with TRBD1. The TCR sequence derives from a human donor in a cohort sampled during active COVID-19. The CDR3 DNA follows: TGTGCCAGCAGCCGGCCCGGGACAGGGGCAGATACGCAGTATTTT. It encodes CASSRPGTGADTQYF.